Below, 19 T cell receptor beta chains from the same sample are listed, as sequenced in a study of T cells in Graves' hyperthyroidism and ophthalmopathy. RNA transcripts were the template for amplifying TCR beta CDR3 regions. Carried out on the TCR CDR3, a first-round RT-PCR used the HTBI primer set. TCRdb re-called the multiplex PCR reads with MiXCR, one entry per CDR3 protein. The sample carries approximately 400,000 distinct CDR3 sequences, 11% to 15% recorded once. Sequencing used blood. These receptors originate from a man in his forties or fifties with Graves' ophthalmopathy.

This clonotype showed up many times. The V and J genes are TRBV2 and TRBJ1-6, with a tentative D call TRBD1 (5 bases). The V gene's germline CDR1 is SNHLY and CDR2 FYNNEI. The CDR3 sequence is 16 residues long. The V gene lost 0 bases and the J gene lost 9 bases, with 15 bases spanning the gap. CDR3 sequence: CASSEAPSRGASPLHF. The CDR3 DNA sequence: TGTGCCAGCAGTGAAGCGCCCTCGAGAGGGGCTTCACCCCTCCACTTT.

The sample holds many counts of this clonotype. The gene calls are TRBV2 and TRBJ2-1; 14 nucleotides match TRBD2. The CDR3 is 15 amino acids. Losses at the gene ends were 6 bases for V and 8 bases for J; bases not matched to a gene: 6. Germline CDR1 reads SNHLY; CDR2 reads FYNNEI. The DNA for the CDR3 is TGTGCCAGCAGAAAGGGACTAGCGGGAGACGATGAGCAGTTCTTC. This translates into CASRKGLAGDDEQFF. The full variable domain, in which reference TRBV2 and TRBJ2-1 provide the parts outside the CDR3, is EPEVTQTPSHQVTQMGQEVILRCVPISNHLYFYWYRQILGQKVEFLVSFYNNEISEKSEIFDDQFSVERPDGSNFTLKIRSTKLEDSAMYFCASRKGLAGDDEQFFGPGTRLTVL.

The sample holds many counts of this clonotype. The chain is built from TRBV20-1 and TRBJ2-3, with 13 bases lining up with TRBD2. The CDR3 is 15 residues long. The V and J ends lost 6 bases and 7 bases, in that order; junction bases with no gene match: 10. Germline CDR1 reads DFQATT; CDR2 reads SNEGSKA (reference sequence). This CDR3 is CSARGLAGVVNTQYF. DNA of the CDR3: TGCAGTGCACGTGGACTAGCGGGAGTTGTTAATACGCAGTATTTT.

This clonotype was counted a few times. This rearrangement joins TRBV19 to TRBJ1-1; D is unresolved. The CDR3 extends over 11 amino acids. Trimming removed 10 bases from V and 5 bases from J, with 11 bases in between. Germline V gene data show CDR1 as LNHDA and CDR2 as SQIVND (reference sequence). CDR3: CATHRQTEAFF. The DNA of the CDR3 is TGTGCCACCCACCGGCAAACTGAAGCTTTCTTT.

This clonotype was counted ten times or more. Written as DNA, the CDR3 is TGTGCCAGCAGTTCGGACACGGAGTCCTACGAGCAGTACTTC. Translation gives CASSSDTESYEQYF. V usage is TRBV12-3 or TRBV12-4 and J usage is TRBJ2-7; a weak D match, TRBD1 (5 bases). CDR3 size: 14 residues. Trimming took off 4 bases at V and 1 base at J, with 11 bases between the two ends.

This clonotype was picked up many times. The rearrangement uses TRBV12-5 and TRBJ2-7, with 7 bases fitting TRBD2. V shed 0 bases, J shed 3 bases, and the junction held 5 bases outside the gene matches. This CDR3 comprises 15 residues. Per germline, CDR1 LGHNT and CDR2 FRNRAP. As DNA, the CDR3 is TGTGCTAGTGGTTTGGTACCGGCTAGCGGCTACGAGCAGTACTTC. It specifies CASGLVPASGYEQYF. Based on the CDR3 plus reference TRBV12-5 and TRBJ2-7, the full variable domain is DARVTQTPRHKVTEMGQEVTMRCQPILGHNTVFWYRQTMMQGLELLAYFRNRAPLDDSGMPKDRFSAEMPDATLATLKIQPSEPRDSAVYFCASGLVPASGYEQYFGPGTRLTVT.

This clonotype came up many times. The rearrangement uses TRBV14 and TRBJ2-5, with 8 bases lining up with TRBD1. Germline CDR1 is SGHDN and CDR2 is FVKESK. Trimming took 5 bases from V and 9 from J; bases not matched to a gene: 8. This CDR3 is built from 13 residues. CDR3: CASSGQGSGAQYF. The CDR3 bases are TGTGCCAGCAGCGGACAGGGTTCAGGGGCCCAGTACTTC.

This clonotype was detected many times. The gene calls are TRBV5-1 and TRBJ1-1; TRBD1 matches at 9 bases. CDR1 SGHRS and CDR2 YFSETQ come from the germline V gene. This CDR3 spans 13 amino acids. J was trimmed by 5 bases and V by 4 bases; bases with no gene match: 3. CDR3 region: CASSEDRGTEAFF. As DNA, the CDR3 is TGCGCCAGCAGCGAGGACAGGGGAACTGAAGCTTTCTTT. Complete variable domain (other parts from reference TRBV5-1 and TRBJ1-1): KAGVTQTPRYLIKTRGQQVTLSCSPISGHRSVSWYQQTPGQGLQFLFEYFSETQRNKGNFPGRFSGRQFSNSRSEMNVSTLELGDSALYLCASSEDRGTEAFFGQGTRLTVV.

The sample holds many counts of this clonotype. The V call is TRBV10-1, the J call TRBJ1-6, with D hard to call. Trimming shortened V by 5 bases and J by 8 bases, and 10 bases separated the two germline ends. Looked up from germline, CDR1 is WNHNN and CDR2 is SYGVQD (reference sequence). The CDR3 extends over 13 amino acids. CDR3 nucleotides: TGCGCCAGCAGTTCGAGCTGGGATTCACCCCTCCACTTT. It specifies CASSSSWDSPLHF.

The sample holds many counts of this clonotype. The chain links TRBV24-1 to TRBJ2-5; TRBD2 might be the D (5 bases). The CDR3 totals 15 residues. V lost 3 bases and J 7 bases, leaving 17 bases between the germline ends. Per the germline V gene, CDR1 is KGHDR and CDR2 is SFDVKD. The DNA for the CDR3 is TGTGCCACCAGTGATGGCCCGGACTCGGGTGGGACCCAGTACTTC. Its translation: CATSDGPDSGGTQYF.

The chain recombines TRBV3-1 with TRBJ2-7, with 8 nucleotides matching TRBD2. The CDR3 is made up of 14 amino acids. V trimming: 2 bases; J trimming: 5 bases; junction bases outside the gene matches: 5. Germline CDR1 is LGHDT and CDR2 is YNNKEL (reference sequence). The chain's CDR3 is CASSQRAGADEQYF. As DNA, the CDR3 is TGTGCCAGCAGCCAAAGAGCGGGGGCGGACGAGCAGTACTTC.

Ten or more counts support this clonotype. This chain uses TRBV20-1 with TRBJ1-1; D gene ambiguous. The germline V gene has CDR1 DFQATT and CDR2 SNEGSKA (reference sequence). Trimming cost V 8 bases and J 0 bases, with 7 bases left between them. This CDR3 region has 11 residues. The CDR3 here is CSLQLNTEAFF. CDR3 DNA: TGCAGTTTGCAGTTGAACACTGAAGCTTTCTTT.

Ten or more counts support this clonotype. This sequence joins TRBV12-3 or TRBV12-4 and TRBJ2-7, with 11 bases that match TRBD2. This CDR3 has 17 amino acids. Germline trimming cut 3 bases from V and 0 bases from J; bases unmatched to any gene: 7. The CDR3 DNA follows: TGTGCCAGCAGTTTCGGGGGACTAGCGGTACTCTCCTACGAGCAGTACTTC. Translating gives CASSFGGLAVLSYEQYF.

This clonotype appeared many times. An end of the junction does not agree with germline; a read error may underlie this. The gene calls are TRBV30 and TRBJ2-3, with 9 bases aligning to TRBD1. Germline CDR1 GTSNPN, CDR2 SVGIG (reference sequence). The CDR3 runs 14 residues. CDR3 in DNA: TGTGCGTGGAAGAGGGGACAGGGTGGAGATACGCAGTATTTT. Encoded protein: CAWKRGQGGDTQYF.

This clonotype was seen only a few times. V is TRBV12-5 and J is TRBJ2-5; 8 bases agree with TRBD1. Trimming cost V 6 bases and J 5 bases; bases outside gene matches: 8. The CDR3 length is 14 residues. CDR1 is LGHNT and CDR2 is FRNRAP in the germline V gene. The CDR3 region is CASGTGTGHETQYF. The CDR3 DNA is TGTGCTAGTGGAACCGGGACAGGACACGAGACCCAGTACTTC.

In its sample, this clonotype was seen many times. The CDR3 sequence is CASSPKMGLKVTEAFF. CDR3 nucleotides: TGCGCCAGCAGCCCAAAAATGGGTCTTAAGGTCACTGAAGCTTTCTTT. This chain uses TRBV5-1 with TRBJ1-1; D unresolved. V lost 4 bases and J 4 bases, leaving 20 bases between the germline ends. Germline V gives CDR1 SGHRS, CDR2 YFSETQ. There are 16 residues in the CDR3.

The chain carries TRBV6-1 and TRBJ2-1; TRBD1 matches 7 bases. With V trimmed by 8 bases and J by 10 bases, 2 bases remained unmatched. The CDR3 sequence is 10 residues long. The V gene's germline CDR1 is MNHNS and CDR2 SASEGT. The CDR3 region is CASSDREQFF. CDR3 sequence (DNA): TGTGCCAGCTCGGACAGGGAGCAGTTCTTC.

This clonotype showed up just a few times. The J gene is TRBJ2-1, the V gene TRBV9; TRBD2 agrees at 10 bases. Germline CDR1 and CDR2: SGDLS and YYNGEE. The length of the CDR3 is 19 residues. V trimming: 4 bases; J trimming: 0 bases; junction bases outside the gene matches: 13. The CDR3 DNA is TGTGCCAGCAGCCATCGGACTAGCGGAGACTTTAGCTCCTACAATGAGCAGTTCTTC. Its protein is CASSHRTSGDFSSYNEQFF.

This clonotype occurred many times. The rearrangement joins TRBV30 to TRBJ2-7, with D possibly being TRBD1 (6 bases). This CDR3 region has 14 residues. The V and J ends lost 1 base and 1 base respectively, with 11 bases between them. Germline V gives CDR1 GTSNPN, CDR2 SVGIG (reference sequence). Here the CDR3 reads CAWSGTGRSYEQYF. The CDR3 bases are TGTGCCTGGAGTGGTACAGGGCGATCCTACGAGCAGTACTTC. Combining the CDR3 with reference TRBV30 and TRBJ2-7 gives the whole variable domain SQTIHQWPATLVQPVGSPLSLECTVEGTSNPNLYWYRQAAGRGLQLLFYSVGIGQISSEVPQNLSASRPQDRQFILSSKKLLLSDSGFYLCAWSGTGRSYEQYFGPGTRLTVT.